This T cell receptor beta chain comes out of a study of T cells in Graves' hyperthyroidism and ophthalmopathy. About the study: It was at initial diagnosis, before any treatment, that peripheral blood was collected.

The germline V gene has CDR1 SGHRS and CDR2 YFSETQ. The CDR3 totals 15 residues. V was clipped by 0 bases and J by 5 bases, with 14 bases between them. It was RNA transcripts that yielded the amplified TCR beta CDR3 regions. With the HTBI primer set, the TCR CDR3 went through a first round of RT-PCR. TCRdb reanalysed the multiplex PCR reads using MiXCR and keeps one entry per CDR3 protein. The table has some 360,000 distinct CDR3 sequences, 15% to 20% seen once. In this sample, this clonotype turned up many times. No antigen is known for it. Study observations and caveats: With a median lead of approximately six months before onset, the model predicted ophthalmopathy. The majority of expanded thyroid clonotypes above 0.001 also appeared in blood.

The rearrangement joins TRBV5-1 to TRBJ1-1; D not resolved. Sequenced material: blood. The origin of this receptor is a woman in her 40s with Graves' ophthalmopathy. CDR3 DNA: TGCGCCAGCAGCTTGGAACTATCCCCCGGGACTGAAGCTTTCTTT. As protein: CASSLELSPGTEAFF.